This TCR beta chain was obtained from a study of T cells in Graves' hyperthyroidism and ophthalmopathy. Study summary: Peripheral blood draws took place at initial diagnosis, ahead of any treatment.

Diagnosis relied on clinical symptoms, serum thyroxine and TRAb, thyroid ultrasound and orbital computed tomography. Worth noting for this clonotype: Its matching antigen is unknown.

The CDR3 length is 18 residues. Germline V gene data show CDR1 as LNHNV and CDR2 as YYDKDF (reference sequence). Trimming removed 0 bases at V and 5 bases at J, with 23 bases between. Study results and limitations: Peripheral blood also featured most of the thyroid clonotypes expanded above 0.001. Ophthalmopathy, as predicted by the model, came a median roughly 6.5 months after the prediction.

Amplification yielded TCR beta CDR3 regions, with RNA transcripts as the source. During a first-round RT-PCR of the TCR CDR3, the HTBI primer set was used. TCRdb reprocessed the multiplex PCR reads via MiXCR and lists one record per CDR3 protein. This table has 800,000 or so distinct CDR3 sequences, 38% appearing once. This TCR derives from a man aged 18 to 30 with Graves' hyperthyroidism. Sequenced: blood. The chain uses TRBV15 and TRBJ2-7; D is undetermined. The CDR3 coding sequence is TGTGCCACCAGCAGAGATATAACGTTGGTACCCAAAGTCGACGAGCAGTACTTC. Translated, it gives CATSRDITLVPKVDEQYF.